Listed here are 4 T cell receptor beta chains from one sample, sequenced in a study of T cell repertoires in cytomegalovirus infection. TCRdb ran MiXCR on the reads and lists one entry per CDR3 protein. The sample holds around 740,000 distinct CDR3 sequences; 35% to 45% are singletons and the top ten take 2.5% to 3%. The sequenced sample was PBMCs. The receptors originated from a human donor in good health (CMV status not recorded). Some clones in this sample may be carry-over from other donors' samples.

This clonotype has just a few counts. This chain connects TRBV27 to TRBJ2-4; TRBD1 matches 9 bases. Germline trimming cut 6 bases from V and 5 bases from J; bases unmatched to any gene: 5. The germline V gene has CDR1 MNHEY and CDR2 SMNVEV (reference sequence). This CDR3 contains 14 residues. The CDR3 region is CASRRTGVQNIQYF. DNA for the CDR3: TGTGCCAGCAGAAGGACAGGGGTCCAAAACATTCAGTACTTC.

The chain couples TRBV2 to TRBJ2-7; 7 bases map to TRBD1. In germline, CDR1 is SNHLY, CDR2 FYNNEI. J gave up 3 bases and V 6 bases, and 11 bases lay outside the gene matches. This CDR3 is 15 amino acids long. As DNA, the CDR3 is TGTGCCAGCAGGGGGATTGGACGGGACAGCTACGAGCAGTACTTC. Its translation: CASRGIGRDSYEQYF.

This chain joins TRBV18 and TRBJ1-4; no clear D. Per the germline V gene, CDR1 is KGHSH and CDR2 is LQKENI. The CDR3 consists of 14 residues. V dropped 3 bases and J dropped 5 bases, with 10 bases sitting between them. CDR3: CASSPRGRNEKLFF. CDR3 bases: TGTGCCAGCTCACCTCGCGGGAGAAATGAAAAACTGTTTTTT.

In this sample, this clonotype turned up many times. The chain recombines TRBV7-8 with TRBJ2-7; no clear D. The CDR3 has 14 residues. V was pared by 5 bases and J by 3 bases, with 14 bases between. Germline loops: CDR1 SGHVS, CDR2 FQNEAQ. CDR3 protein: CASSPRTLIYEQYF. The CDR3 DNA reads TGTGCCAGCAGCCCTAGGACCCTAATCTACGAGCAGTACTTC.